This is a list of T cell receptor beta chains from one sample in a study of beta chain features in type 1 diabetes. Profiling relied on immunoSEQ multiplex PCR, and the TCRdb table lists in-frame clones only, not all of them. The sample lists nearly 250,000 clones; 68% were seen once. The sequenced sample was naive CD4+ T cells from blood. These receptors originate from a man younger than 45 in good health. CDR3s leave out the opening cysteine and the closing phenylalanine or tryptophan. Some rows mark clone size as missing; the rest say once, few, many or name a class of expanded clone.

j_call,v_call,clone_size,cdr3_length,cdr3_aa
TRBJ1-1,TRBV7-2,once,12,ASSSGTSNTEAF
TRBJ2-5,TRBV30,few,10,AWRGQQETQY
TRBJ1-2,TRBV5-1,NA,12,ASSAPHKEDGYT
TRBJ2-5,TRBV4-2,NA,13,ASSQGRTSEETQY
TRBJ2-1,TRBV5-1,NA,13,ASSLGGSSYNEQF
TRBJ2-2,TRBV28,NA,13,ASSFGSLNTGELF
TRBJ1-3,TRBV30,NA,12,AWSDLDGRNTIY
TRBJ1-2,TRBV30,NA,11,AWTTGIAGGYT
TRBJ1-2,TRBV18,NA,11,ASSPSGGFGYT
TRBJ2-1,TRBV30,NA,9,AWVLAGAQF
TRBJ1-5,TRBV10-3,NA,10,AIRDRDQPQH
TRBJ1-1,TRBV29-1,NA,12,SVKGRVRDTEAF
TRBJ2-7,TRBV14,NA,14,ASSQVVSGATYEQY
TRBJ2-1,TRBV7-9,once,13,ASSLEGLANNEQF
TRBJ2-7,TRBV27,once,13,ASSQRTGISYEQY
TRBJ1-4,TRBV2,once,13,ASTRARGLNEKLF
TRBJ2-2,TRBV7-9,NA,13,ASTRGDANTGELF
TRBJ2-1,TRBV30,few,14,AWATHRARSYNEQF
TRBJ2-3,TRBV28,NA,12,ASSVGQGGYTQY
TRBJ1-2,TRBV29-1,NA,9,SVDKNYGYT
TRBJ2-3,TRBV14,NA,14,ASSHRGGPNTDTQY
TRBJ2-1,TRBV4-1,NA,15,ASSLGLAGASFNEQF
TRBJ2-3,TRBV29-1,NA,14,SVEEASGTALDTQY
TRBJ2-7,TRBV14,NA,12,ASSRTSGDIEQY
TRBJ2-1,TRBV9,NA,12,ASSGGVFFNEQF
TRBJ2-2,TRBV12-5,NA,12,ASGASGQPGELF
TRBJ2-3,TRBV30,NA,11,ARSYHSTDTQY
TRBJ2-2,TRBV9,NA,12,ASSAGQGTGELF
TRBJ2-1,TRBV30,NA,13,AWSVRTGAYNEQF
TRBJ2-1,TRBV29-1,NA,13,SAKGRPSSYNEQF
TRBJ2-3,TRBV2,NA,13,ASSEEGSRTDTQY
TRBJ2-1,TRBV2,NA,9,ASSASNEQF
TRBJ2-7,TRBV9,NA,15,ASSVDVLAGARYEQY
TRBJ1-3,TRBV2,few,10,ASSISGNTIY
TRBJ2-6,TRBV7-9,few,13,ASSPHISGANVLT
TRBJ2-7,TRBV29-1,NA,12,SVVATRGAYEQY
TRBJ2-7,TRBV7-2,once,12,ASSLAGGDYEQY
TRBJ2-5,TRBV18,once,13,ASSTGTGDVETQY
TRBJ2-3,TRBV6-6,NA,13,ASSHRGSSTDTQY
TRBJ2-5,TRBV20-1,once,9,SARAGWAQY
TRBJ2-5,TRBV5-1,NA,14,ASSPGLAGAQETQY